Listed below are T cell receptor beta chains from one sample, sequenced in a study of T cell responses to AZD1222 COVID-19 vaccine. Data came from immunoSEQ multiplex PCR; TCRdb stores just in-frame clones and leaves some out. This table has roughly 87,000 clones, about 91% appearing once. The sample was peripheral blood, taken 28 days after the second AZD1222 dose. The source of these receptors is an adult who received the AZD1222 COVID-19 vaccine. Each CDR3 is given with its conserved first and last residue. Each record gives: V gene, D gene, J gene, clone size, CDR3 DNA, CDR3 protein. A D gene is named only where the DNA matches it firmly. Size tells how often a clone was seen (once, few, many) or the class of an expanded clone, and some rows leave it out.

TRBV30	TRBD1	TRBJ1-2	.	TGTGCCTGGAGTACTAGCCTCCGGACAGGGGGCGGTTACACCTTC	CAWSTSLRTGGGYTF
TRBV7-9	.	TRBJ2-7	.	TGTGCCAGCAGCTTCCCCGGAGGGGGAAAGTCCTACGAGCAGTACTTC	CASSFPGGGKSYEQYF
TRBV19	.	TRBJ2-2	once	TGTGCCAGTAGTATAGATCCGAGGGCCACCGGGGAGCTGTTTTTT	CASSIDPRATGELFF
TRBV18	.	TRBJ2-5	.	TGTGCCAGCTCACCTTTGCGCCAAGAGACCCAGTACTTC	CASSPLRQETQYF
TRBV29-1	TRBD1	TRBJ1-1	.	TGCAGCGTGACGCGACAGGGATATGGGGACACTGAAGCTTTCTTT	CSVTRQGYGDTEAFF
TRBV18	TRBD1	TRBJ1-2	.	TGTGCCAGCTCGGCGAGGGGACAGGGACACTATGGCTACACCTTC	CASSARGQGHYGYTF
TRBV11-2	.	TRBJ2-1	once	TGTGCCAGCAGCCTCGACAGAGACAATGAGCAGTTCTTC	CASSLDRDNEQFF
TRBV6-5	.	TRBJ1-1	.	TGTGCCAGCAGCCCCCGGCCGGGGGGGAACACTGAAGCTTTCTTT	CASSPRPGGNTEAFF
TRBV4-3	.	TRBJ1-1	.	TGCGCCAGCAGCCAAGATCTGAGGGTAGGCACTGAAGCTTTCTTT	CASSQDLRVGTEAFF
TRBV27	.	TRBJ2-7	.	TGTGCCAGCAGTTGGGCCGGGACAACCTTTTACGAGCAGTACTTC	CASSWAGTTFYEQYF
TRBV14	.	TRBJ2-7	once	TGTGCCAGCAGCCAAGATCTAGCGTTCCAGCAGTACTTC	CASSQDLAFQQYF
TRBV7-2	.	TRBJ2-3	.	TGTGCCAGCAGCTTAACGGGACTCACAGATACGCAGTATTTT	CASSLTGLTDTQYF
TRBV24-1	.	TRBJ2-2	.	TGTGCCACCAGTGATTTCCGAGGGGGGGAGCTGTTTTTT	CATSDFRGGELFF
TRBV19	.	TRBJ1-3	.	TGTGCCAGTAGTATTCTGACAACCAGCTCTGGAAACACCATATATTTT	CASSILTTSSGNTIYF
TRBV5-6	.	TRBJ1-5	.	TGTGCCAGCAGCGCATACATAAGCAATCAGCCCCAGCATTTT	CASSAYISNQPQHF
TRBV9	.	TRBJ1-5	.	TGTGCCAGCAGCTATTCGACCGGTAGCAATCAGCCCCAGCATTTT	CASSYSTGSNQPQHF
TRBV28	.	TRBJ1-4	.	TGTGCCAGCAGTTCACAGGGCTCTGAAAAACTGTTTTTT	CASSSQGSEKLFF
TRBV19	.	TRBJ1-6	once	TGTGCCAGTAGCTCATTCGAGACGAATTCACCCCTCCACTTT	CASSSFETNSPLHF
TRBV4-1	.	TRBJ1-2	.	TGCGCCAGCAGCCAAACGACCGATGCCGCGTGGGGCTACACCTTC	CASSQTTDAAWGYTF
TRBV4-1	.	TRBJ2-5	.	TGCGCCAGCAGTCGGGCAGGGGAAGAGACCCAGTACTTC	CASSRAGEETQYF
TRBV7-9	TRBD2	TRBJ2-7	.	TGTGCCAGCAGTTTAAGCGGGGTGTCCTACGAGCAGTACTTC	CASSLSGVSYEQYF
TRBV18	.	TRBJ1-2	.	TGTGCCAGCTCAACGGGACAAGGGGGACAAGGCTACACCTTC	CASSTGQGGQGYTF
TRBV5-4	TRBD1	TRBJ1-2	.	TGTGCCAGCAGATCTCAGGGGGGAGACGGCTACACCTTC	CASRSQGGDGYTF
TRBV7-9	.	TRBJ1-2	.	TGTGCCAGCAGCTCCCCAGACCGGCAGAGCTATGGCTACACCTTC	CASSSPDRQSYGYTF